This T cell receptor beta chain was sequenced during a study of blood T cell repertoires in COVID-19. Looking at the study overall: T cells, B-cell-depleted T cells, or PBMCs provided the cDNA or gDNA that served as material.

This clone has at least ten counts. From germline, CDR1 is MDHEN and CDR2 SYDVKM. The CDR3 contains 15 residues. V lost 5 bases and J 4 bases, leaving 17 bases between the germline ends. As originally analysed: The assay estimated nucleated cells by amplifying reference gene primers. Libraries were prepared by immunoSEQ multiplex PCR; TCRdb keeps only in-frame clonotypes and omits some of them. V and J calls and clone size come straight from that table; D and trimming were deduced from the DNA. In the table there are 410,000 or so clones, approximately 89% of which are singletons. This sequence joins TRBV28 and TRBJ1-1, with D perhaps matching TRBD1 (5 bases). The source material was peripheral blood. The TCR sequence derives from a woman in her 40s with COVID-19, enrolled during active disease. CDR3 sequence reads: CASSPPDRPSTEAFF. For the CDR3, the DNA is TGTGCCAGCAGTCCCCCCGACAGACCCAGCACTGAAGCTTTCTTT. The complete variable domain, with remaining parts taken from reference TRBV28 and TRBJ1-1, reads DVKVTQSSRYLVKRTGEKVFLECVQDMDHENMFWYRQDPGLGLRLIYFSYDVKMKEKGDIPEGYSVSREKKERFSLILESASTNQTSMYLCASSPPDRPSTEAFFGQGTRLTVV.